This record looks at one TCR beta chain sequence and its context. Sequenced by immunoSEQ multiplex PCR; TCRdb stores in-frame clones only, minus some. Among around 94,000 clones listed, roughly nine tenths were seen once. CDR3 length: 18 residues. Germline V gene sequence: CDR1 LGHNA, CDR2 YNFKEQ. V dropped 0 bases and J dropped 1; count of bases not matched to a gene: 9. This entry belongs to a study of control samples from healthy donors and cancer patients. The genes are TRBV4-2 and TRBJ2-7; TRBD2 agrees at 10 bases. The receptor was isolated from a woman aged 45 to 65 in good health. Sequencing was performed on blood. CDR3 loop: CASSQDLPSGGFSYEQYF. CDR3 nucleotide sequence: TGTGCCAGCAGCCAAGATTTACCTAGCGGGGGCTTTTCCTACGAGCAGTACTTC.